This record covers a single T cell receptor (beta chain). The antigen is not known. The source of the sample is a study of T-cell reconstitution after alpha-beta-depleted transplantation in children. Unique molecular identifiers tagged the TCRbeta library. From the PCR reads, TCRdb called clonotypes with MiXCR, one entry per CDR3 protein. The sample carries about 470,000 distinct CDR3 sequences, 43% recorded once. CDR3 length: 13 residues. Germline CDR1 SGHRS, CDR2 YFSETQ. With 5 bases clipped from V and 9 bases from J, the junction kept 4 bases outside the gene matches. Regarding the study as a whole: Most T-cell counts and diversity one year after the transplant came from T cells that were newly produced. At around two months after transplant, the alpha-beta T cells were reportedly derived from several hundred expanded clones that came from non-depleted graft cells. The study traced high day-60 TCRbeta diversity in some patients to surviving recipient T cells and thymic progenitors.

The receptor was isolated from a girl aged 2-10 years with aplastic anemia, due to receive a stem cell transplant. V gene TRBV5-1 combines with J gene TRBJ2-5; 13 bases match TRBD2. Here the sequenced sample was PBMCs, taken before TCRalphabeta/CD19-depleted stem cell transplant. The CDR3 nucleotides read TGCGCCAGCAGTCCCGGACTAGCGGGGGCCCAGTACTTC. This translates into CASSPGLAGAQYF.